A single sample gave rise to the 24 T cell receptor beta chains below, sequenced in a study of blood T cell repertoires in COVID-19. Clones were sequenced by immunoSEQ multiplex PCR, and TCRdb holds only the in-frame ones, with some missing. The repertoire includes fewer than 200,000 clones, 80% to 90% of them detected once, and 9.5% to 15% sits in the top ten. Sequenced sample: peripheral blood. The receptors were gathered from a woman between 65 and 79 years old with COVID-19, enrolled during active disease.

A remark on this clone: Other DNA sequences in the sample encode the same CDR3. The chain recombines TRBV3-1 (or the pseudogene TRBV3-2) with TRBJ2-1; no clear D. Germline V gene sequence: CDR1 LGHDT, CDR2 YNNKEL (reference sequence). CDR3 length: 11 residues. Trimming removed 1 base at V and 9 bases at J, with 4 bases between. The CDR3 sequence is CASSQAGEQFF. In DNA form, the CDR3 reads TGTGCCAGCAGCCAAGCCGGTGAGCAGTTCTTC.

The rearrangement uses TRBV6-5 and TRBJ2-3, with TRBD2 matching over 9 bases. The germline CDR1 and CDR2 sequences are MNHEY and SVGAGI. V lost 10 bases to trimming and J lost 2 bases; unmatched junction nucleotides: 7. The CDR3 consists of 14 residues. The chain's CDR3 is CATSTSGYTDTQYF. The DNA of the CDR3 is TGTGCCACCTCGACTAGCGGATACACAGATACGCAGTATTTT.

The V call is TRBV28, the J call TRBJ1-5; weak D call: TRBD1 (6 bases). Trimming removed 2 bases at V and 4 bases at J, with 6 bases between. CDR3 size: 13 residues. Germline V gene sequence: CDR1 MDHEN, CDR2 SYDVKM. The CDR3 is CASSLTGNQPQHF. Written as DNA, the CDR3 is TGTGCCAGCAGTTTAACAGGGAATCAGCCCCAGCATTTT. Together with reference TRBV28 and TRBJ1-5, the CDR3 gives the full variable domain: DVKVTQSSRYLVKRTGEKVFLECVQDMDHENMFWYRQDPGLGLRLIYFSYDVKMKEKGDIPEGYSVSREKKERFSLILESASTNQTSMYLCASSLTGNQPQHFGDGTRLSIL.

Only one count was recorded for this clone. CDR3: CAWMGQGYSPLHF. CDR3 DNA sequence: TGTGCCTGGATGGGGCAGGGATATTCACCCCTCCACTTT. The chain links TRBV30 to TRBJ1-6, with a tentative D call TRBD1 (5 bases). Germline V lookup: CDR1 GTSNPN, CDR2 SVGIG (reference sequence). The germline V and J ends were trimmed by 4 bases and 8 bases, with 12 bases remaining between them. This CDR3 has 13 amino acids. The complete variable domain, with remaining parts taken from reference TRBV30 and TRBJ1-6, reads SQTIHQWPATLVQPVGSPLSLECTVEGTSNPNLYWYRQAAGRGLQLLFYSVGIGQISSEVPQNLSASRPQDRQFILSSKKLLLSDSGFYLCAWMGQGYSPLHFGNGTRLTVT.

The chain links TRBV28 to TRBJ1-3; perhaps TRBD1 as D (6 bases). Germline-derived CDR1 and CDR2 are MDHEN and SYDVKM. The CDR3 sequence is 16 residues long. Trimming left V 5 bases short and J 0 bases short, with 14 bases between. CDR3 in amino acids: CASSIPTGSSGNTIYF. The CDR3 DNA follows: TGTGCCAGCAGTATTCCTACAGGGAGCTCTGGAAACACCATATATTTT. Variable domain in full (rest from reference TRBV28 and TRBJ1-3): DVKVTQSSRYLVKRTGEKVFLECVQDMDHENMFWYRQDPGLGLRLIYFSYDVKMKEKGDIPEGYSVSREKKERFSLILESASTNQTSMYLCASSIPTGSSGNTIYFGEGSWLTVV.

The rearrangement uses TRBV28 and TRBJ2-1; D possibly corresponds to TRBD2 (6 bases). CDR1 and CDR2 (germline): MDHEN, SYDVKM. This CDR3 spans 13 amino acids. V was trimmed by 7 bases and J by 6 bases, leaving 13 bases between them. CDR3 in amino acids: CASTGLLFNEQFF. The CDR3 DNA reads TGTGCCAGCACCGGACTACTCTTCAATGAGCAGTTCTTC.

The chain joins TRBV2 to TRBJ2-5; no reliable D call. Germline CDR1 reads SNHLY; CDR2 reads FYNNEI. V was trimmed by 8 bases and J by 2 bases, leaving 9 bases between them. There are 12 residues in the CDR3. CDR3 sequence reads: CASGQKQETQYF. In nucleotides, the CDR3 is TGTGCCAGCGGCCAGAAGCAAGAGACCCAGTACTTC.

A single count supports this clone. The J gene is TRBJ2-5, the V gene TRBV30; D might be TRBD2 (6 bases). The length of the CDR3 is 15 residues. Germline CDR1 and CDR2: GTSNPN and SVGIG (reference sequence). Trimming left V 6 bases short and J 0 bases short, with 17 bases between. In nucleotides, the CDR3 is TGTGCCTGCGCACCAGGGAGGACTGACCAAGAGACCCAGTACTTC. Amino acids: CACAPGRTDQETQYF.

The CDR3: CSVAPQGVNTEAFF. The CDR3 DNA reads TGCAGCGTTGCGCCCCAGGGCGTGAACACTGAAGCTTTCTTT. The chain links TRBV29-1 to TRBJ1-1; weak D call: TRBD1 (5 bases). The germline V gene encodes CDR1 SQVTM and CDR2 ANQGSEA. Trimming shortened V by 4 bases and J by 0 bases, and 12 bases separated the two germline ends. The CDR3 runs 14 residues.

The chain recombines TRBV28 with TRBJ1-1, with TRBD1 matching over 7 bases. The CDR3 has 16 residues. Germline V gives CDR1 MDHEN, CDR2 SYDVKM. V shed 5 bases and J 0 bases; nucleotides not matched to a gene: 9. Here the CDR3 reads CASSPPDRRLNTEAFF. In DNA, the CDR3 is TGTGCCAGCAGTCCACCGGACAGGCGTCTGAACACTGAAGCTTTCTTT.

The rearrangement links TRBV4-2 to TRBJ1-1, with TRBD1 as a possible D gene (6 bases). Trimming stripped 5 bases from V and 0 bases from J, with 13 bases between. Per the germline V gene, CDR1 is LGHNA and CDR2 is YNFKEQ. This CDR3 region has 15 residues. The CDR3 coding sequence is TGTGCCAGCAGCTTAGAGGACAGTTTGAACACTGAAGCTTTCTTT. Its translation: CASSLEDSLNTEAFF.

V usage is TRBV7-9 and J usage is TRBJ2-3; the match to TRBD1 covers 9 bases. V gave up 5 bases and J gave up 1 base; unmatched junction bases: 4. The CDR3 sequence is 15 residues long. From germline, CDR1 is SEHNR and CDR2 FQNEAQ (reference sequence). The CDR3 reads CASSPGQGRTDTQYF. The DNA for the CDR3 is TGTGCCAGCAGCCCGGGACAGGGACGCACAGATACGCAGTATTTT.

The CDR3 protein is CATGTSGTGRGQFF. Written as DNA, the CDR3 is TGTGCCACTGGGACTAGCGGGACGGGTCGGGGGCAGTTCTTC. This chain uses TRBV19 with TRBJ2-1; TRBD2 matches at 13 bases. CDR1 is LNHDA and CDR2 is SQIVND in the germline V gene (reference sequence). There are 14 residues in the CDR3. Trimming at V came to 10 bases and at J to 12 bases, leaving 12 bases not matched to a gene.

The rearrangement links TRBV7-2 to TRBJ2-1, with 10 bases fitting TRBD2. The J segment lost 8 bases and the V segment lost 3 bases, leaving 7 bases of the junction unmatched. Germline V lookup: CDR1 SGHTA, CDR2 FQGNSA. The CDR3 totals 15 residues. The CDR3 spells CASSFLAGDGYEQFF. The CDR3 DNA reads TGTGCCAGCAGCTTCCTAGCGGGAGATGGGTATGAGCAGTTCTTC.

As concerns this clone: One end of the junction does not line up with germline, which may come from a read error. The genes are TRBV11-2 and TRBJ2-2; D is perhaps TRBD2 (5 bases). The CDR3 contains 15 residues. Germline V gene sequence: CDR1 SGHAT, CDR2 FQNNGV. The CDR3 is CANSSGLVNTGELFF. The DNA of the CDR3 is TGTGCCAACAGCTCCGGACTGGTAAACACCGGGGAGCTGTTTTTT.

The V gene is TRBV28, the J gene TRBJ1-2; 9 positions agree with TRBD1. In germline, CDR1 is MDHEN, CDR2 SYDVKM. The ends lost 5 bases at V and 8 bases at J; junction bases unmatched: 6. This CDR3 has 13 residues. In DNA form, the CDR3 reads TGTGCCAGCAGTATAACAGGGGGCCGCGGCTACACCTTC. Encoded protein: CASSITGGRGYTF.

The chain combines TRBV9 with TRBJ2-3; 8 bases line up with TRBD2. CDR3 length: 14 amino acids. The germline V gene has CDR1 SGDLS and CDR2 YYNGEE. With V trimmed by 4 bases and J by 4 bases, 5 bases remained unmatched. CDR3 nucleotides: TGTGCCAGCAGCCCCTCGCGGGAGGCAGATACGCAGTATTTT. Protein: CASSPSREADTQYF.

This clone was observed a single time. The CDR3 DNA is TGTGCCAGCAGTAGTTCACAGGGGAGGCAAGAGACCCAGTACTTC. Translated, it gives CASSSSQGRQETQYF. V and J are TRBV6-5 and TRBJ2-5; maybe TRBD1 (7 bases). Germline CDR1 is MNHEY and CDR2 is SVGAGI. V was pared by 5 bases and J by 2 bases, with 15 bases between. The CDR3 length is 15 residues.

The chain couples TRBV3-1 (or the pseudogene TRBV3-2) to TRBJ2-7; TRBD2 aligns across 11 bases. The V gene end was trimmed by 4 bases and the J gene end by 1 base; junction bases not matched to a gene: 12. This CDR3 contains 18 residues. CDR1 is LGHDT, CDR2 YNNKEL, per germline (reference sequence). The CDR3 region is CASSPRGLAGGSSYEQYF. CDR3 bases: TGTGCCAGCAGCCCCCGAGGGCTAGCGGGAGGTTCATCCTACGAGCAGTACTTC.

The chain combines TRBV11-3 with TRBJ2-2; the match to TRBD2 covers 13 bases. Losses at the gene ends were 5 bases for V and 2 bases for J; bases not matched to a gene: 11. This CDR3 region has 19 residues. Looked up from germline, CDR1 is SGHNT and CDR2 is YENEEA. The CDR3 spells CASSRFGTSGVQNTGELFF. The CDR3 DNA reads TGTGCCAGCAGCCGGTTTGGGACTAGCGGGGTTCAAAACACCGGGGAGCTGTTTTTT.

In its sample, this clone was seen a few times. CDR3 nucleotides: TGTGCCACCAGTGATTCGGACAGGGGGTACGAGCAGTACTTC. Protein sequence: CATSDSDRGYEQYF. The rearrangement uses TRBV24-1 and TRBJ2-7, with 10 bases matching TRBD1. Trimming removed 2 bases from V and 4 bases from J; junction bases left unmatched: 1. The CDR3 is made up of 14 amino acids. The germline V gene encodes CDR1 KGHDR and CDR2 SFDVKD.

This chain links TRBV6-5 with TRBJ2-2, with a weak D call TRBD2 (5 bases). The CDR3 is made up of 13 amino acids. V gave up 7 bases and J gave up 5 bases, with 11 bases separating them. The germline CDR1 and CDR2 sequences are MNHEY and SVGAGI. CDR3 bases: TGTGCCAGCACCCGGTCGGGGACCGGGGAGCTGTTTTTT. Its protein is CASTRSGTGELFF.

This clone appeared once. The gene calls are TRBV4-3 and TRBJ2-1; no reliable D call. The CDR3 runs 16 residues. CDR1 and CDR2 (germline): LGHNA, YSLEER. V was shortened by 4 bases and J by 2 bases, with 15 bases between the two germline ends. CDR3 DNA: TGCGCCAGCAGCCCCGAGGATACTACCGCCTACAATGAGCAGTTCTTC. Amino acids: CASSPEDTTAYNEQFF.

The chain has TRBV10-3 and TRBJ1-3; tentatively, D is TRBD1 (6 bases). The CDR3 is made up of 16 amino acids. The V gene lost 0 bases and the J gene lost 0 bases, with 9 bases spanning the gap. Germline CDR1 is ENHRY and CDR2 is SYGVKD. The CDR3, as DNA: TGTGCCATCAGTGAGTCAAGGGGGGGCTCTGGAAACACCATATATTTT. It is translated as CAISESRGGSGNTIYF.